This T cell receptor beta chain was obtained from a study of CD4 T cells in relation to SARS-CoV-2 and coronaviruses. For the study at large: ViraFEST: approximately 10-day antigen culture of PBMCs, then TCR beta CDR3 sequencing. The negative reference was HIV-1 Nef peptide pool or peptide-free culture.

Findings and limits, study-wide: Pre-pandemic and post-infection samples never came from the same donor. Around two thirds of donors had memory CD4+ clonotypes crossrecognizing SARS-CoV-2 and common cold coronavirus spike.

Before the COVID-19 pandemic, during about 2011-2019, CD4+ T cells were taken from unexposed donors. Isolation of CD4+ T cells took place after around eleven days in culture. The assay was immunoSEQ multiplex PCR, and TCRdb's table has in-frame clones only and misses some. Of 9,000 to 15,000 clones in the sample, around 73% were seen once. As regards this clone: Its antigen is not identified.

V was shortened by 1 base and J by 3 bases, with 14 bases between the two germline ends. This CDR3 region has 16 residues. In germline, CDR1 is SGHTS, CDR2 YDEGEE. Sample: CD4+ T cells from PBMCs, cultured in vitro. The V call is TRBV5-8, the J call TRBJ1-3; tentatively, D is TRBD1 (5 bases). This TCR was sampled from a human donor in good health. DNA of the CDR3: TGTGCCAGCAGCTTGTGGGGCAGGGTGTATGGAAACACCATATATTTT. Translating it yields CASSLWGRVYGNTIYF.